The 25 T cell receptor beta chains below come from one sample, sequenced in a study of a mutant IDH1 vaccine in newly diagnosed glioma. Their target antigens are unknown. Measured with immunoSEQ multiplex PCR; TCRdb has only the in-frame clones, and not every one. The data hold fewer than 150,000 clones, with almost 90% observed a single time. Time point of the sample: week 11, during vaccination. Vaccine doses each comprised 300 ug of mutant IDH1 20-mer peptide, with topical imiquimod. The material sequenced was PBMCs, taken from a glioma patient whose treatment included an IDH1 peptide vaccine. These receptors were collected from a woman aged 50 to 60 with glioma.

The chain recombines TRBV13 with TRBJ2-1, with TRBD1 identical over 7 bases. V lost 1 base and J lost 7; bases outside the gene matches: 7. CDR3 length: 15 amino acids. The germline CDR1 and CDR2 sequences are PRHDT and FYEKMQ (reference sequence). Here the CDR3 reads CASSLVGQEWNEQFF. The CDR3 DNA sequence: TGTGCCAGCAGCTTAGTTGGACAGGAGTGGAATGAGCAGTTCTTC.

The table lists this clone with a count of one. The rearrangement joins TRBV2 to TRBJ2-7; 11 nucleotides match TRBD1. The CDR3 contains 14 residues. The junction had 2 bases not matched to a gene; V was cut back by 5 bases and J by 2 bases. Germline CDR1 SNHLY, CDR2 FYNNEI. CDR3 region: CASSWDRGAYEQYF. DNA for the CDR3: TGTGCCAGCAGTTGGGACAGGGGGGCCTACGAGCAGTACTTC.

The CDR3 reads CASVVAGGNIQYF. The CDR3 DNA follows: TGTGCCAGTGTCGTAGCGGGAGGGAACATTCAGTACTTC. V and J are TRBV19 and TRBJ2-4, with 11 bases aligning to TRBD2. The CDR3 length is 13 residues. Germline CDR1 LNHDA, CDR2 SQIVND (reference sequence). V was clipped by 8 bases and J by 7 bases; unmatched bases: 4.

The chain links TRBV19 to TRBJ2-7; D assignment may be TRBD1 or TRBD2 (5 bases each). The CDR3 sequence is 10 residues long. The V and J ends lost 5 bases and 6 bases respectively, with 5 bases between them. From germline, CDR1 is LNHDA and CDR2 SQIVND (reference sequence). The CDR3 region is CASSGGEQYF. CDR3 in DNA: TGTGCCAGTAGTGGGGGCGAGCAGTACTTC.

This rearrangement joins TRBV14 to TRBJ2-2; D unclear. The CDR3 has 15 amino acids. In germline, CDR1 is SGHDN, CDR2 FVKESK. V lost 6 bases, J lost 0 bases, and 11 bases lay in between. DNA for the CDR3: TGTGCCAGCAGGTCTGGCATTACGAACACCGGGGAGCTGTTTTTT. The encoded protein is CASRSGITNTGELFF. Looking up the rest from reference TRBV14 and TRBJ2-2 gives the full variable domain: EAGVTQFPSHSVIEKGQTVTLRCDPISGHDNLYWYRRVMGKEIKFLLHFVKESKQDESGMPNNRFLAERTGGTYSTLKVQPAELEDSGVYFCASRSGITNTGELFFGEGSRLTVL.

In DNA, the CDR3 is TGTGCCAGCACCCAGCCCAGGACAGCCCTTTCTGGCTACACCTTC. Translated, it gives CASTQPRTALSGYTF. The gene calls are TRBV2 and TRBJ1-2; D perhaps matches TRBD1 (6 bases). Germline loops: CDR1 SNHLY, CDR2 FYNNEI. CDR3 length: 15 amino acids. V was clipped by 7 bases and J by 7 bases, with 22 bases between them.

The chain has TRBV11-2 and TRBJ2-1, with D possibly called TRBD1 or TRBD2 (6 bases each). The CDR3 spans 15 residues. Trimming shortened V by 4 bases and J by 8 bases, and 18 bases separated the two germline ends. Germline V gives CDR1 SGHAT, CDR2 FQNNGV. Here the CDR3 reads CASSYAGEERDEQFF. Here the CDR3 DNA reads TGTGCCAGCAGCTACGCAGGGGAGGAGCGAGATGAGCAGTTCTTC.

This chain connects TRBV28 to TRBJ1-5; D call uncertain. Germline V lookup: CDR1 MDHEN, CDR2 SYDVKM. Trimming stripped 8 bases from V and 3 bases from J, with 14 bases between. This CDR3 comprises 14 residues. CDR3 protein: CASAQALVNQPQHF. The CDR3 nucleotides read TGTGCCAGCGCCCAGGCTCTGGTCAATCAGCCCCAGCATTTT.

This chain uses TRBV6-1 with TRBJ1-1; a possible D gene is TRBD1 (5 bases). The CDR3 sequence is 11 residues long. Germline assignment: CDR1 MNHNS and CDR2 SASEGT. With 8 bases removed from V and 3 bases from J, the gap between germline ends came to 7 bases. The CDR3 DNA reads as TGTGCCAGCCAGGGACACACTGAAGCTTTCTTT. This gives the protein CASQGHTEAFF.

This chain connects TRBV27 to TRBJ1-2; TRBD1 matches 7 bases. The CDR3 totals 14 residues. V was pared by 4 bases and J by 4 bases, with 6 bases of the junction left unmatched. Germline CDR1 MNHEY, CDR2 SMNVEV (reference sequence). The CDR3 region is CASSSIRDSYGYTF. The DNA for the CDR3 is TGTGCCAGCAGTTCAATCCGGGACAGCTATGGCTACACCTTC.

This chain links TRBV7-6 with TRBJ2-7; 15 bases map to TRBD2. This CDR3 has 18 residues. The trim removed 2 bases at V and 4 bases at J, leaving 9 bases unmatched. The germline V gene encodes CDR1 SGHVS and CDR2 FNYEAQ. The CDR3 DNA reads as TGTGCCAGCAGCTTAACCGGACTAGCGGGAGGGCCGGGTTACGAGCAGTACTTC. As protein: CASSLTGLAGGPGYEQYF. Supplemented by reference TRBV7-6 and TRBJ2-7, the full variable domain reads GAGVSQSPRYKVTKRGQDVALRCDPISGHVSLYWYRQALGQGPEFLTYFNYEAQQDKSGLPNDRFSAERPEGSISTLTIQRTEQRDSAMYRCASSLTGLAGGPGYEQYFGPGTRLTVT.

The V call is TRBV7-8, the J call TRBJ2-1, with D possibly called TRBD1 or TRBD2 (7 bases each). Germline loops: CDR1 SGHVS, CDR2 FQNEAQ. The CDR3 contains 17 residues. Trimming took off 5 bases at V and 4 bases at J, with 21 bases between the two ends. Here the CDR3 DNA reads TGTGCCAGCAGCCGGGGGGCAGGTGGGGGACAGTACAATGAGCAGTTCTTC. Protein product: CASSRGAGGGQYNEQFF.

This clone was recorded a few times. The chain is built from TRBV7-9 and TRBJ1-2; D is possibly TRBD1 (6 bases). From germline, CDR1 is SEHNR and CDR2 FQNEAQ (reference sequence). There are 12 residues in the CDR3. Trimming left V 3 bases short and J 7 bases short, with 9 bases between. The CDR3 is CASSFQQGGYTF. CDR3 nucleotides: TGTGCCAGCAGCTTTCAACAGGGTGGCTACACCTTC.

Notes on this clone: Other DNA sequences in this sample translate to the same CDR3. The chain recombines TRBV7-8 with TRBJ1-5, with 9 bases identical to TRBD1. Germline values: CDR1 SGHVS, CDR2 FQNEAQ. The CDR3 extends over 16 amino acids. Losses at the gene ends were 5 bases for V and 2 bases for J; bases not matched to a gene: 7. The CDR3 loop reads CASSIYRGQGNQPQHF. The CDR3 DNA sequence: TGTGCCAGCAGCATTTACAGGGGGCAGGGCAATCAGCCCCAGCATTTT.

This chain uses TRBV9 with TRBJ2-7; 9 nucleotides line up with TRBD2. CDR3 length: 14 residues. From germline, CDR1 is SGDLS and CDR2 YYNGEE. V shed 4 bases, J shed 7 bases, and the junction held 9 bases outside the gene matches. The CDR3, as DNA: TGTGCCAGCAGCCCCCGGGTAGCGGGAGATGAGCAGTACTTC. Translated, it gives CASSPRVAGDEQYF.

V usage is TRBV6-4 and J usage is TRBJ2-3; TRBD2 matches at 8 bases. The J segment lost 4 bases and the V segment lost 4 bases, leaving 13 bases of the junction unmatched. The CDR3 is 17 residues long. Germline assignment: CDR1 MRHNA and CDR2 SNTAGT. CDR3 DNA: TGTGCCAGCAGTGTTCGAGCGGGAGTAAGTCCCCCAGATACGCAGTATTTT. This sequence encodes CASSVRAGVSPPDTQYF.

The CDR3: CASSFMSSGSPGDEQFF. The CDR3 region has the DNA TGCGCCAGCAGCTTTATGTCTAGCGGGTCTCCCGGGGATGAGCAGTTCTTC. The chain combines TRBV5-1 with TRBJ2-1; TRBD2 matches 8 bases. The CDR3 is 17 residues long. The germline V gene encodes CDR1 SGHRS and CDR2 YFSETQ. Unmatched junction bases numbered 15, after V lost 2 bases and J lost 8 bases.

This clone was picked up one time. The chain joins TRBV27 to TRBJ2-1; TRBD1 might be the D (5 bases). The V gene's germline CDR1 is MNHEY and CDR2 SMNVEV (reference sequence). The CDR3 sequence is 15 residues long. V lost 5 bases and J lost 6, with 17 bases in between. CDR3 nucleotide sequence: TGTGCCAGCAGTCTCCTACAGGCCCTAATCAATGAGCAGTTCTTC. It is translated as CASSLLQALINEQFF.

J is TRBJ2-3 and V is TRBV19; 9 positions match TRBD2. Germline CDR1 and CDR2: LNHDA and SQIVND (reference sequence). The J segment lost 0 bases and the V segment lost 4 bases, leaving 5 bases of the junction unmatched. The CDR3 spans 16 residues. The CDR3 protein is CASSTRLAVSTDTQYF. The CDR3 region has the DNA TGTGCCAGTAGTACAAGACTAGCGGTTAGCACAGATACGCAGTATTTT.

The chain recombines TRBV19 with TRBJ2-2; a possible D gene is TRBD2 (5 bases). Germline loops: CDR1 LNHDA, CDR2 SQIVND (reference sequence). V lost 5 bases to trimming and J lost 6 bases, with 10 bases between them. The CDR3 spans 13 residues. The CDR3 protein is CASSASGSGELFF. CDR3 DNA sequence: TGTGCCAGTAGTGCCAGCGGTTCCGGGGAGCTGTTTTTT.

In its sample, this clone was seen a few times. V usage is TRBV11-2 and J usage is TRBJ2-1; tentative D call: TRBD2 (6 bases). The CDR3 runs to 15 residues. Trimming shortened V by 2 bases and J by 6 bases, and 14 bases separated the two germline ends. Looked up from germline, CDR1 is SGHAT and CDR2 is FQNNGV. In nucleotides, the CDR3 is TGTGCCAGCAGCTTACTAGCGAAGGACTCCAATGAGCAGTTCTTC. Encoded protein: CASSLLAKDSNEQFF.

This clone has only a few counts. The chain links TRBV30 to TRBJ2-7, with D perhaps given as TRBD1 or TRBD2 (5 bases each). The CDR3 contains 12 residues. Per germline, CDR1 GTSNPN and CDR2 SVGIG (reference sequence). V lost 3 bases, J lost 2 bases, and 8 bases lay in between. The CDR3 spells CAWSWDAYEQYF. CDR3 nucleotides: TGTGCCTGGAGCTGGGACGCCTACGAGCAGTACTTC.

This clone was counted once. The junction does not match germline at one end; this may be a read error. J is TRBJ2-5 and V is TRBV11-1, with D possibly being TRBD1 or TRBD2 (5 bases each). There are 14 residues in the CDR3. Germline lookup yields CDR1 SGHAT and CDR2 FQDESV (reference sequence). CDR3 sequence (DNA): TGTGCCAGCAGCGAGGGACGGACCCAACAGACCCAGTACTTC. Its translation is CASSEGRTQQTQYF.

The chain has TRBV19 and TRBJ2-1; D may be TRBD2 (6 bases). Per the germline V gene, CDR1 is LNHDA and CDR2 is SQIVND (reference sequence). The CDR3 is 15 amino acids. The DNA for the CDR3 is TGTGCTGCCGGGGCGGGGACGAGCTCCTACAATGAGCAGTTCTTC. Its translation is CAAGAGTSSYNEQFF.

This chain links TRBV6-1 with TRBJ1-2; weak D call: TRBD1 (5 bases). This CDR3 has 13 residues. CDR1 is MNHNS and CDR2 is SASEGT in the germline V gene. The V and J ends lost 7 bases and 4 bases respectively, with 13 bases between them. The CDR3 region has the DNA TGTGCCAGCACCGGGACGGCCTCCTATGGCTACACCTTC. This sequence encodes CASTGTASYGYTF.